The 26 T cell receptor beta chains in this list originate from one sample, sequenced in a study of blood T cell repertoires in COVID-19. Sequenced by immunoSEQ multiplex PCR; TCRdb stores in-frame clones only, minus some. The sample lists around 300,000 clones, approximately 85% occurring once. The sequenced sample consisted of peripheral blood. These TCRs come from a woman in her 70s with acute or convalescent COVID-19.

The V call is TRBV5-4, the J call TRBJ2-2, with 11 bases aligning to TRBD2. This CDR3 has 19 amino acids. V dropped 4 bases and J dropped 1; count of bases not matched to a gene: 12. Germline CDR1 reads SGHNT; CDR2 reads YYREEE (reference sequence). The CDR3 region is CASSPLRLAGGKNTGELFF. The CDR3 bases are TGTGCCAGCAGCCCCCTGCGGCTAGCGGGGGGCAAGAACACCGGGGAGCTGTTTTTT.

The chain joins TRBV5-4 to TRBJ1-5; TRBD1 matches at 10 bases. The V gene end was trimmed by 4 bases and the J gene end by 6 bases; junction bases not matched to a gene: 4. CDR3 length equals 14 residues. The V gene's germline CDR1 is SGHNT and CDR2 YYREEE (reference sequence). CDR3 nucleotides: TGTGCCAGCAGCCGACAGGGGGCTAGTCAGCCCCAGCATTTT. This codes for CASSRQGASQPQHF.

The rearrangement links TRBV29-1 to TRBJ1-3; no definite D call. The CDR3 has 14 amino acids. The germline V gene encodes CDR1 SQVTM and CDR2 ANQGSEA. V lost 6 bases and J lost 1, with 13 bases in between. DNA for the CDR3: TGCAGCGTCGGCGGAGGGAGGTCTGGAAACACCATATATTTT. Protein: CSVGGGRSGNTIYF. The complete variable domain, with remaining parts taken from reference TRBV29-1 and TRBJ1-3, reads SAVISQKPSRDICQRGTSLTIQCQVDSQVTMMFWYRQQPGQSLTLIATANQGSEATYESGFVIDKFPISRPNLTFSTLTVSNMSPEDSSIYLCSVGGGRSGNTIYFGEGSWLTVV.

The chain joins TRBV2 to TRBJ2-5; 8 bases agree with TRBD1. The J segment lost 4 bases and the V segment lost 0 bases, leaving 7 bases of the junction unmatched. The CDR3 extends over 16 amino acids. Germline V gene lookup returns CDR1 SNHLY and CDR2 FYNNEI. CDR3 sequence: CASSEALHRGVETQYF. CDR3 nucleotides: TGTGCCAGCAGTGAAGCCTTACACAGGGGGGTAGAGACCCAGTACTTC.

This sequence joins TRBV11-2 and TRBJ2-5, with 8 nucleotides matching TRBD2. J lost 3 bases, V lost 5 bases, and 2 bases had no gene match. This CDR3 comprises 13 residues. CDR1 and CDR2 (germline): SGHAT, FQNNGV. The CDR3: CASSRGLEETQYF. Here the CDR3 DNA reads TGTGCCAGCAGCCGGGGACTAGAAGAGACCCAGTACTTC.

Only a few counts were recorded for this clone. J is TRBJ2-3 and V is TRBV5-1; TRBD2 matches 7 bases. Trimming cost V 4 bases and J 2 bases; bases outside gene matches: 7. CDR1 SGHRS and CDR2 YFSETQ come from the germline V gene. CDR3 size: 15 residues. The CDR3 DNA sequence: TGCGCCAGCAGCCCCGAGCGGGGTAACACAGATACGCAGTATTTT. It yields the protein CASSPERGNTDTQYF.

This chain uses TRBV12-5 with TRBJ2-5; a possible D gene is TRBD1 (6 bases). Germline assignment: CDR1 LGHNT and CDR2 FRNRAP. Trimming removed 2 bases from V and 4 bases from J, with 11 bases in between. The CDR3 is made up of 14 amino acids. CDR3 in amino acids: CASGLPQGRETQYF. CDR3 in DNA: TGTGCTAGTGGTTTGCCACAGGGACGAGAGACCCAGTACTTC.

The chain carries TRBV5-5 and TRBJ1-2, with 7 bases aligning to TRBD1. Germline loops: CDR1 SGHKS, CDR2 YYEKEE (reference sequence). The CDR3 contains 15 residues. With V trimmed by 3 bases and J by 4 bases, 9 bases remained unmatched. As DNA, the CDR3 is TGTGCCAGCAGCTCGGGACAGCCCGGGATCTATGGCTACACCTTC. This codes for CASSSGQPGIYGYTF. Full variable domain (remainder filled in from reference TRBV5-5 and TRBJ1-2): DAGVTQSPTHLIKTRGQQVTLRCSPISGHKSVSWYQQVLGQGPQFIFQYYEKEERGRGNFPDRFSARQFPNYSSELNVNALLLGDSALYLCASSSGQPGIYGYTFGSGTRLTVV.

CDR3 DNA: TGTGCCAGCAGTCCGACGGGACAGGCCCCTGAAGCTTTCTTT. This gives the protein CASSPTGQAPEAFF. The chain employs TRBV27 and TRBJ1-1, with TRBD1 matching over 8 bases. Looked up from germline, CDR1 is MNHEY and CDR2 is SMNVEV (reference sequence). The CDR3 has 14 residues. V shed 5 bases and J 6 bases; nucleotides not matched to a gene: 8.

The chain links TRBV6-6 to TRBJ1-2; 8 bases map to TRBD1. Germline loops: CDR1 MNHNY, CDR2 SVGAGI (reference sequence). Germline trimming cut 2 bases from V and 8 bases from J; bases unmatched to any gene: 4. This CDR3 is 13 amino acids long. This chain's CDR3 is CASSYDRGNGYTF. CDR3 DNA sequence: TGTGCCAGCAGTTACGACAGGGGAAACGGCTACACCTTC.

The rearrangement links TRBV11-1 to TRBJ1-1; D is ambiguous. This CDR3 is 14 amino acids long. Germline CDR1 reads SGHAT; CDR2 reads FQDESV (reference sequence). Trimming removed 5 bases from V and 5 bases from J, with 15 bases in between. The CDR3 bases are TGTGCCAGCAGCCAACAGACACGGTGGACTGAAGCTTTCTTT. Its translation: CASSQQTRWTEAFF.

The chain recombines TRBV12-3 or TRBV12-4 with TRBJ2-2; D gene ambiguous. The CDR3 covers 13 residues. Trimming took off 6 bases at V and 1 base at J, with 6 bases between the two ends. CDR3 in DNA: TGTGCCAGCAGAACTCAGAACACCGGGGAGCTGTTTTTT. It translates to CASRTQNTGELFF.

This chain joins TRBV20-1 and TRBJ2-1; TRBD2 aligns across 9 bases. J was trimmed by 9 bases and V by 3 bases; bases with no gene match: 9. Germline CDR1 reads DFQATT; CDR2 reads SNEGSKA (reference sequence). CDR3 length: 14 residues. The CDR3 bases are TGCAGTGCTAGTTTGGGACTAGCCTTTACTGAGCAGTTCTTC. Encoded protein: CSASLGLAFTEQFF.

CDR3 coding DNA: TGTGCCAGCAGCTTCGACAGGGGGCAGACCACTGAAGCTTTCTTT. Protein sequence: CASSFDRGQTTEAFF. The V call is TRBV7-8, the J call TRBJ1-1; TRBD1 matches 10 bases. With 3 bases clipped from V and 4 bases from J, the junction kept 5 bases outside the gene matches. CDR1 and CDR2 from the germline V gene are SGHVS and FQNEAQ. The CDR3 length is 15 residues.

Here the CDR3 DNA reads TGTGCCAGCTCACCAGGGGGACTGGGAAATTCACCCCTCCACTTT. This codes for CASSPGGLGNSPLHF. The chain couples TRBV18 to TRBJ1-6; tentative D call: TRBD1 (5 bases). The germline V gene has CDR1 KGHSH and CDR2 LQKENI. The V gene lost 2 bases and the J gene lost 7 bases, with 12 bases spanning the gap. The CDR3 sequence is 15 residues long.

The V gene is TRBV3-1 (or the pseudogene TRBV3-2), the J gene TRBJ1-3; 7 bases are a match to TRBD1. Germline lookup yields CDR1 LGHDT and CDR2 YNNKEL (reference sequence). With 6 bases clipped from V and 8 bases from J, the junction kept 13 bases outside the gene matches. This CDR3 contains 15 residues. The CDR3 is CASSSHHSTGDTIYF. The DNA of the CDR3 is TGTGCCAGCAGTTCCCACCATTCCACAGGGGACACCATATATTTT.

This clone is a singleton in its sample. The rearrangement links TRBV5-1 to TRBJ2-5; 7 bases are shared with TRBD2. CDR3 length: 17 residues. V dropped 3 bases and J dropped 3; count of bases not matched to a gene: 14. Germline-derived CDR1 and CDR2 are SGHRS and YFSETQ. The CDR3 region has the DNA TGCGCCAGCAGCTGGAGGACGGGGGGAGGGCAGAAAGAGACCCAGTACTTC. Translation: CASSWRTGGGQKETQYF.

This clone was observed a single time. The CDR3 DNA sequence: TGTGCCAGCAGCCCGGGACAGGGGAGGATAGGAGCTTTCTTT. Translation gives CASSPGQGRIGAFF. V usage is TRBV5-6 and J usage is TRBJ1-1; 10 positions agree with TRBD1. The CDR3 spans 14 residues. The V gene end was trimmed by 4 bases and the J gene end by 10 bases; junction bases not matched to a gene: 10. Germline lookup yields CDR1 SGHDT and CDR2 YYEEEE.

The chain joins TRBV6-6 to TRBJ2-7; the D gene is possibly TRBD1 (6 bases). V was pared by 4 bases and J by 7 bases, with 17 bases between. The CDR3 has 14 amino acids. Germline loops: CDR1 MNHNY, CDR2 SVGAGI (reference sequence). This CDR3 reads CASSWDTSSPEQYF. The CDR3 DNA reads as TGTGCCAGCAGTTGGGACACCTCCAGCCCTGAGCAGTACTTC.

This chain connects TRBV6-2 or TRBV6-3 to TRBJ1-2, with D possibly being TRBD1 (5 bases). The CDR3 is 13 residues long. CDR1 and CDR2 from the germline V gene are MNHEY and SVGEGT. V dropped 2 bases and J dropped 5 bases, with 9 bases sitting between them. The CDR3 DNA sequence: TGTGCCAGCAGTTACACCCGGGGGTATGGCTACACCTTC. Amino acid sequence: CASSYTRGYGYTF.

V and J are TRBV3-1 (or the pseudogene TRBV3-2) and TRBJ1-1; D remains unclear. There are 15 residues in the CDR3. Trimming cost V 5 bases and J 2 bases, with 15 bases left between them. The germline gives CDR1 LGHDT, CDR2 YNNKEL (reference sequence). The DNA of the CDR3 is TGTGCCAGCAGCGCATATTCCGGGAGAAACACTGAAGCTTTCTTT. Its protein is CASSAYSGRNTEAFF.

This clone was found once. The chain is built from TRBV12-1 and TRBJ1-1. TRBV12-1 is labeled a pseudogene. This CDR3 has 14 residues. CDR3 sequence: CASSGGGCVCEAFF. CDR3 nucleotide sequence: TGTGCCAGCAGCGGGGGAGGTTGTGTATGTGAAGCTTTCTTT.

The chain recombines TRBV19 with TRBJ1-5; D is undetermined. The germline V gene has CDR1 LNHDA and CDR2 SQIVND (reference sequence). The CDR3 extends over 15 amino acids. V lost 4 bases and J 2 bases, leaving 12 bases between the germline ends. CDR3 region: CASSKAALGNQPQHF. The CDR3 region has the DNA TGTGCCAGTAGTAAAGCCGCCCTGGGCAATCAGCCCCAGCATTTT.

J is TRBJ2-7 and V is TRBV19; 8 bases agree with TRBD2. The ends lost 5 bases at V and 1 base at J; junction bases unmatched: 7. This CDR3 is 15 amino acids long. Germline loops: CDR1 LNHDA, CDR2 SQIVND (reference sequence). The DNA of the CDR3 is TGTGCCAGTAGTCCCCGGGAGGGGCCGTCCTACGAGCAGTACTTC. It encodes CASSPREGPSYEQYF. Together with reference TRBV19 and TRBJ2-7, the CDR3 gives the full variable domain: DGGITQSPKYLFRKEGQNVTLSCEQNLNHDAMYWYRQDPGQGLRLIYYSQIVNDFQKGDIAEGYSVSREKKESFPLTVTSAQKNPTAFYLCASSPREGPSYEQYFGPGTRLTVT.

Here the CDR3 DNA reads TGTGCCAGCAGTCCCCACTCTGGAAACACCATATATTTT. It yields the protein CASSPHSGNTIYF. This chain connects TRBV12-3 or TRBV12-4 to TRBJ1-3; D uncertain. The CDR3 runs 13 residues. Trimming took off 5 bases at V and 0 bases at J, with 5 bases between the two ends.

This chain joins TRBV5-1 and TRBJ2-5, with 7 bases fitting TRBD1. Trimming removed 4 bases from V and 3 bases from J; junction bases left unmatched: 12. CDR3 length equals 16 residues. CDR1 SGHRS and CDR2 YFSETQ come from the germline V gene. DNA of the CDR3: TGCGCCAGCAGCCCGAAAACCGGGACAGTAAAAGAGACCCAGTACTTC. Translating it yields CASSPKTGTVKETQYF.